The 27 T cell receptor beta chains given below trace back to one sample, sequenced in a study of Tregs in tolerant kidney transplant recipients. Here immunoSEQ multiplex PCR was the method, and the copy in TCRdb shows in-frame clones only, minus some. The table has tens of thousands of clones, 93% seen once. The sample here was CD4+ T cells from blood, taken before the transplant. The origin of the receptors is a human donor who received a combined kidney and bone marrow transplant.

This chain uses TRBV19 with TRBJ1-1, with 7 bases identical to TRBD1. This CDR3 has 13 amino acids. Germline loops: CDR1 LNHDA, CDR2 SQIVND (reference sequence). V lost 5 bases to trimming and J lost 10 bases; unmatched junction nucleotides: 10. DNA of the CDR3: TGTGCCAGTAGTGTACAGGGGCCCTTGGGAGCTTTCTTT. Translation: CASSVQGPLGAFF.

This chain connects TRBV4-3 to TRBJ2-2; tentatively, D is TRBD2 (5 bases). Per germline, CDR1 LGHNA and CDR2 YSLEER. V was trimmed by 0 bases and J by 4 bases, leaving 12 bases between them. The CDR3 has 16 residues. CDR3 residues: CASSQDGGRPTGELFF. In DNA form, the CDR3 reads TGCGCCAGCAGCCAAGACGGTGGGAGACCCACCGGGGAGCTGTTTTTT.

V is TRBV27 and J is TRBJ1-1; TRBD1 is a possible D gene (5 bases). This CDR3 contains 17 residues. Trimming took off 5 bases at V and 0 bases at J, with 19 bases between the two ends. Germline CDR1 and CDR2: MNHEY and SMNVEV (reference sequence). CDR3 in amino acids: CASSADSRGILNTEAFF. CDR3 DNA sequence: TGTGCCAGCAGTGCCGACAGTCGGGGGATCCTGAACACTGAAGCTTTCTTT.

The CDR3 DNA sequence: TGTGCCAGCAGTTTAGCAGGGACTAGCTTACCCGGGGAGCTGTTTTTT. The encoded protein is CASSLAGTSLPGELFF. The chain links TRBV9 to TRBJ2-2; TRBD2 aligns across 9 bases. Germline V gives CDR1 SGDLS, CDR2 YYNGEE. The CDR3 spans 16 residues. The J segment lost 6 bases and the V segment lost 5 bases, leaving 11 bases of the junction unmatched. Full variable domain (remainder filled in from reference TRBV9 and TRBJ2-2): DSGVTQTPKHLITATGQRVTLRCSPRSGDLSVYWYQQSLDQGLQFLIQYYNGEERAKGNILERFSAQQFPDLHSELNLSSLELGDSALYFCASSLAGTSLPGELFFGEGSRLTVL.

The chain joins TRBV4-3 to TRBJ2-3, with D perhaps matching TRBD1 (5 bases). CDR3 length equals 15 residues. Trimming removed 5 bases at V and 0 bases at J, with 12 bases between. The germline gives CDR1 LGHNA, CDR2 YSLEER. The DNA of the CDR3 is TGCGCCAGCAGCGGAGACAGCGCTAGCACAGATACGCAGTATTTT. It yields the protein CASSGDSASTDTQYF.

This clone was counted once. The V and J genes are TRBV7-9 and TRBJ2-3; D possibly corresponds to TRBD1 (6 bases). The CDR3 is made up of 14 amino acids. Trimming removed 7 bases at V and 6 bases at J, with 17 bases between. In germline, CDR1 is SEHNR, CDR2 FQNEAQ (reference sequence). Written as DNA, the CDR3 is TGTGCCAGCACCCGGGACACCCGGCCGGATACGCAGTATTTT. Its translation is CASTRDTRPDTQYF.

The chain joins TRBV7-9 to TRBJ2-3; 9 bases align to TRBD1. The CDR3 has 15 amino acids. Germline loops: CDR1 SEHNR, CDR2 FQNEAQ (reference sequence). The V and J ends lost 3 bases and 5 bases, in that order; junction bases with no gene match: 6. The CDR3: CASSFGDRAIDTQYF. The CDR3 DNA follows: TGTGCCAGCAGCTTCGGGGACAGGGCCATAGATACGCAGTATTTT.

This chain links TRBV18 with TRBJ2-6; D may be TRBD2 (5 bases). From germline, CDR1 is KGHSH and CDR2 LQKENI. The CDR3 contains 15 residues. The V gene lost 2 bases and the J gene lost 0 bases, with 5 bases spanning the gap. In nucleotides, the CDR3 is TGTGCCAGCTCACCAGGGAGCTCTGGGGCCAACGTCCTGACTTTC. Amino acids: CASSPGSSGANVLTF. Combining the CDR3 with reference TRBV18 and TRBJ2-6 gives the whole variable domain NAGVMQNPRHLVRRRGQEARLRCSPMKGHSHVYWYRQLPEEGLKFMVYLQKENIIDESGMPKERFSAEFPKEGPSILRIQQVVRGDSAAYFCASSPGSSGANVLTFGAGSRLTVL.

The chain links TRBV5-6 to TRBJ2-3, with D hard to call. This CDR3 spans 14 amino acids. Trimming left V 3 bases short and J 2 bases short, with 10 bases between. CDR1 SGHDT and CDR2 YYEEEE come from the germline V gene. The CDR3 region has the DNA TGTGCCAGCAGCTGGGCCATTTCCACAGATACGCAGTATTTT. It translates to CASSWAISTDTQYF.

This chain uses TRBV7-2 with TRBJ2-5, with D tentatively TRBD1 (6 bases). The DNA end is more similar to TRBJ2-7, so the J call may be wrong. From germline, CDR1 is SGHTA and CDR2 FQGNSA. This CDR3 has 15 residues. CDR3 bases: TGTGCCAGCAGGACGATTGTTGGCAGGGGCTACGAGCAGTACTTC. Its translation is CASRTIVGRGYEQYF.

The chain employs TRBV5-4 and TRBJ1-1, with a possible D match to TRBD1 (6 bases). Per the germline V gene, CDR1 is SGHNT and CDR2 is YYREEE (reference sequence). V lost 4 bases and J lost 0, with 19 bases in between. This CDR3 has 17 amino acids. CDR3 DNA sequence: TGTGCCAGCAGCGCAAAAGTAGGGTGGGACATGAACACTGAAGCTTTCTTT. As protein: CASSAKVGWDMNTEAFF. Using reference TRBV5-4 and TRBJ1-1 for the parts outside the CDR3, the full variable domain is ETGVTQSPTHLIKTRGQQVTLRCSSQSGHNTVSWYQQALGQGPQFIFQYYREEENGRGNFPPRFSGLQFPNYSSELNVNALELDDSALYLCASSAKVGWDMNTEAFFGQGTRLTVV.

The chain is built from TRBV9 and TRBJ2-7, with D possibly TRBD2 on 5 matching bases. The CDR3 totals 15 residues. V shed 1 base and J shed 4 bases, with 15 bases lying between them. Germline assignment: CDR1 SGDLS and CDR2 YYNGEE. The CDR3 is CASSVRRCRTYEQYF. DNA of the CDR3: TGTGCCAGCAGCGTAAGGAGGTGTCGGACGTACGAGCAGTACTTC. Variable domain in full (rest from reference TRBV9 and TRBJ2-7): DSGVTQTPKHLITATGQRVTLRCSPRSGDLSVYWYQQSLDQGLQFLIQYYNGEERAKGNILERFSAQQFPDLHSELNLSSLELGDSALYFCASSVRRCRTYEQYFGPGTRLTVT.

CDR3 DNA sequence: TGTGCCAGTAGTATAATTGGGGCCCGGGGGGAATATGGCTACACCTTC. It codes for CASSIIGARGEYGYTF. The V and J genes are TRBV19 and TRBJ1-2; possibly TRBD1 for D (5 bases). The CDR3 loop spans 16 amino acids. Trimming removed 2 bases from V and 5 bases from J, with 18 bases in between. The germline V gene encodes CDR1 LNHDA and CDR2 SQIVND (reference sequence).

This chain joins TRBV7-3 and TRBJ1-2; weak D call: TRBD1 (5 bases). V shed 3 bases and J shed 4 bases, with 9 bases lying between them. Germline V CDR1 and CDR2: SGHTA, FQGTGA. The CDR3 consists of 13 residues. The CDR3 reads CASSFGGGYGYTF. CDR3 DNA sequence: TGTGCCAGCAGCTTCGGGGGGGGCTATGGCTACACCTTC.

This clone was seen a single time. The rearrangement links TRBV21-1 to TRBJ1-6. TRBV21-1 counts as a pseudogene. The CDR3 length is 15 residues. This CDR3 reads CASSKRGCDTSPLHF. In nucleotides, the CDR3 is TGTGCCAGCAGCAAACGTGGTTGCGATACTTCACCCCTCCACTTT.

The J gene is TRBJ2-1, the V gene TRBV7-3; TRBD2 agrees at 7 bases. The germline CDR1 and CDR2 sequences are SGHTA and FQGTGA. The CDR3 length is 15 residues. Trimming at V came to 5 bases and at J to 5 bases, leaving 9 bases not matched to a gene. The CDR3 sequence: CASSKAGRLDNEQFF. CDR3 nucleotide sequence: TGTGCCAGCAGCAAAGCGGGGAGGCTGGACAATGAGCAGTTCTTC.

A single count supports this clone. One end of the junction fails to match germline, which may point to a read error. Additional DNA sequences in this sample encode the identical CDR3. This chain joins TRBV5-4 and TRBJ1-6; 8 positions match TRBD1. This CDR3 has 16 amino acids. CDR1 and CDR2 from the germline V gene are SGHNT and YYREEE (reference sequence). The CDR3 sequence is CASSLEGQGYNSPLHF. The CDR3 bases are TGTGCCAGCAGCTTAGAAGGACAGGGCTATAATTCCCCCCTCCACTTT. The whole variable domain, remainder taken from reference TRBV5-4 and TRBJ1-6, is ETGVTQSPTHLIKTRGQQVTLRCSSQSGHNTVSWYQQALGQGPQFIFQYYREEENGRGNFPPRFSGLQFPNYSSELNVNALELDDSALYLCASSLEGQGYNSPLHFGNGTRLTVT.

The rearrangement joins TRBV18 to TRBJ2-7, with D possibly being TRBD2 (6 bases). The CDR3 consists of 13 residues. The V gene's germline CDR1 is KGHSH and CDR2 LQKENI. Between the trimmed V and J ends, which lost 4 bases and 0 bases, there was a span of 7 bases. The CDR3 coding sequence is TGTGCCAGCTCACACGGGAGCTCCTACGAGCAGTACTTC. Translating gives CASSHGSSYEQYF.

J is TRBJ2-5 and V is TRBV18; weak D call: TRBD1 (5 bases). The germline gives CDR1 KGHSH, CDR2 LQKENI. This CDR3 has 17 residues. The germline V and J ends were trimmed by 6 bases and 1 base, with 21 bases remaining between them. CDR3 bases: TGTGCCAGCTCCCCTAATAAGCAGGGCCCATTCCAAGAGACCCAGTACTTC. Residues: CASSPNKQGPFQETQYF.

This rearrangement joins TRBV29-1 to TRBJ2-7; no reliable D call. Trimming removed 1 base from V and 6 bases from J, with 7 bases in between. Germline V gives CDR1 SQVTM, CDR2 ANQGSEA. This CDR3 has 11 amino acids. CDR3: CSVEVLGEQYF. CDR3 DNA sequence: TGCAGCGTTGAAGTACTTGGCGAGCAGTACTTC.

A remark on this clone: A read error may produce the germline difference seen at one junction end. This chain uses TRBV25-1 with TRBJ1-1; possibly TRBD1 for D (5 bases). Germline CDR1 and CDR2: MGHDK and SYGVNS. This CDR3 is 15 amino acids long. The CDR3 loop is CASSEWGGSNTEAFF. DNA of the CDR3: TGCGCCAGCAGTGAATGGGGCGGTTCGAACACTGAAGCTTTCTTT.

The CDR3 nucleotides read TGTGCCAGCAGTAAAGACAGGGACCTCTGGAGGAACACCATATATTTT. Amino acids: CASSKDRDLWRNTIYF. The chain recombines TRBV6-1 with TRBJ1-3, with 7 bases fitting TRBD1. The CDR3 length is 16 residues. Trimming cost V 5 bases and J 7 bases; bases outside gene matches: 14. CDR1 and CDR2 (germline): MNHNS, SASEGT.

The rearrangement joins TRBV5-1 to TRBJ1-5; D gene ambiguous. V was pared by 0 bases and J by 4 bases, with 5 bases between. Germline CDR1 and CDR2: SGHRS and YFSETQ. CDR3 length equals 13 residues. The chain's CDR3 is CASSLGSNQPQHF. The CDR3 bases are TGCGCCAGCAGCTTGGGTTCGAATCAGCCCCAGCATTTT.

This chain uses TRBV5-4 with TRBJ2-1; 8 bases match TRBD2. CDR3 length: 14 amino acids. Germline CDR1 SGHNT, CDR2 YYREEE (reference sequence). Trimming at V came to 4 bases and at J to 6 bases, leaving 6 bases not matched to a gene. The CDR3 spells CASSTRLAPNEQFF. For the CDR3, the DNA is TGTGCCAGCAGCACCAGACTAGCGCCCAATGAGCAGTTCTTC.

The chain employs TRBV18 and TRBJ2-1; D is uncertain. V gave up 0 bases and J gave up 0 bases, with 9 bases separating them. The germline CDR1 and CDR2 sequences are KGHSH and LQKENI. This CDR3 is built from 16 residues. The CDR3 DNA reads TGTGCCAGCTCACCACCCTACCCGCGCTCCTACAATGAGCAGTTCTTC. The encoded protein is CASSPPYPRSYNEQFF.

The chain couples TRBV6-5 to TRBJ2-3, with D uncertain. This CDR3 has 12 amino acids. V dropped 4 bases and J dropped 4 bases, with 6 bases sitting between them. Germline CDR1 reads MNHEY; CDR2 reads SVGAGI. The CDR3, as DNA: TGTGCCAGCAGTTCGTTCTCAGATACGCAGTATTTT. This encodes CASSSFSDTQYF.

This chain joins TRBV19 and TRBJ2-1; D is perhaps TRBD2 (6 bases). The CDR3 length is 14 residues. V was trimmed by 1 base and J by 2 bases, leaving 6 bases between them. Germline V lookup: CDR1 LNHDA, CDR2 SQIVND (reference sequence). The DNA for the CDR3 is TGTGCCAGTAGTATAGGACTAGCCTACAATGAGCAGTTCTTC. It codes for CASSIGLAYNEQFF.